This T cell receptor (beta chain) was retrieved from a study of read filtering for tumor transcriptome and immune sequencing. Ten or more counts support this clonotype. CDR1 is LNHDA and CDR2 is SQIVND in the germline V gene (reference sequence). CDR3 length equals 15 residues. Trimming pared 5 bases from V and 5 bases from J, leaving 17 bases between. Molecular barcoded adaptors covering alpha/delta and beta/gamma chains were used on 400 to 450 ng RNA. MiXCR, run by TCRdb on the reads, gives a single entry per CDR3 protein. The sample holds 5,500 to 6,000 distinct CDR3 sequences, about 20% seen once. Every patient had bone marrow sampled while the disease was active.

Sequencing was performed on a population of CD138-negative cells sorted from bone marrow. This clonotype originated in a donor over 35 with multiple myeloma. The V call is TRBV19, the J call TRBJ2-3; D remains ambiguous. DNA of the CDR3: TGTGCCAGTAGTGTGTCTCCTGGCTCGGTAGATACGCAGTATTTT. It is translated as CASSVSPGSVDTQYF.